Reported below is one TCR beta chain. Its antigen is not yet known. Qualities for individual bases were not recorded, and no much larger clone is one base off. TCRbeta CDR3 regions were amplified from genomic DNA using the immunoSEQ Assay, a bias-controlled multiplex PCR. Turning to the authors' computational methods: The number of nucleated cells in each sample was estimated by amplification of reference gene primers within the assay. Sequence reads were collapsed and filtered to measure the absolute abundance of every unique TCRbeta CDR3 rearrangement. Productive Simpson clonality was computed per sample as the square root of Simpson's diversity index over productive rearrangements. Sourced from immuneACCESS, this table was stored by TCRdb with only in-frame sequences that have V and J called. A share of the clones is absent; for the studies checked, an unresolved V gene accounts for under half, and the remainder has no known explanation. That table gives V, J and clone size, and the DNA gave D and trimming. Counted in this sample were about 130,000 clones; roughly 83% of them appeared once. The ten largest clones represent 5% of the sample.

This specimen belongs to a study of blood T cell repertoires in COVID-19 (dated by TCRdb to 2018 to 2021). The study in broad terms: Samples from collaborators originated in the United States, Italy and Spain and spanned both the acute and convalescent phases of COVID-19. Where available, HLA class I and class II types were obtained from metadata supplied by the sample provider rather than from assay-based typing. The sample metadata nearly always contained a de-identified subject ID, COVID-19 status, age in years and sex. Subjects who had been exposed to COVID-19, were actively infected with it, or had recovered from it provided the deeply sampled blood TCRbeta repertoires that made up the dataset. Samples were obtained from the ongoing ImmuneRACE study (first 160 participants) and from about 1,300 subjects provided by 6 global collaborators. The repertoires were made available in a free public database intended to serve as a resource for research on the immune response to SARS-CoV-2. The prospective study material was composed of cDNA or gDNA derived from T cells, B-cell-depleted T cells, or PBMCs.

At one collaborating source in Seattle, patients were enrolled during active infection and were followed longitudinally through the course of disease. The collaborating institutions used their own protocols to collect whole blood in K2EDTA tubes. For TCRbeta analysis, collaborators shipped samples in one of three forms: frozen whole blood, isolated PBMCs, or DNA extracted from either of those sample types. The CDR3 sequence holds 13 residues, the cysteine and phenylalanine included. Only the CDR3 region is kept as DNA, spanning 39 bases read in frame from base 1. The germline V gene (reference sequence) supplies CDR1 GTSNPN and CDR2 SVGIG. Cut back by 4 bases and 1 base, the V and J ends lie 10 bases apart. On the study overall, not on this receptor specifically: Clinical and demographic metadata were provided uncurated, with the amount varying by source and participant.

This receptor was obtained from a woman between 65 and 79 years old with COVID-19, enrolled during active disease. Material: peripheral blood. The chain is assembled from TRBV30 and TRBJ2-5; D gene: possibly TRBD2, on 6 matching bases. The CDR3 in this case is CAWTYGGQETQYF. The nucleotides are TGTGCCTGGACGTACGGGGGCCAAGAGACCCAGTACTTC.